These 14 T cell receptor beta chains originate from one sample sequenced in a study of tissue T cells after allogeneic stem cell transplantation. This research-autopsy study prospectively enrolled adult allogeneic hematopoietic cell transplant recipients with steroid-refractory graft-versus-host disease. Repertoires were generated with immunoSEQ multiplex PCR, while TCRdb's copy carries only in-frame clones and drops some. The table shows about 3,000 clones, with less than 80% occurring only once. The sequencing used ascending colon tissue, collected at autopsy. These receptors were taken from an older male patient with steroid-refractory graft-versus-host disease after an allogeneic stem cell transplant. Some of these T cells may belong to the graft donor.

The chain joins TRBV3-1 (or the pseudogene TRBV3-2) to TRBJ1-6, with 9 bases identical to TRBD1. The germline gives CDR1 LGHDT, CDR2 YNNKEL (reference sequence). This CDR3 comprises 14 residues. The ends lost 6 bases at V and 7 bases at J; junction bases unmatched: 4. The CDR3 reads CASRRGQGNSPLHF. CDR3 nucleotide sequence: TGTGCCAGCAGACGGGGACAGGGAAATTCACCCCTCCACTTT.

The chain combines TRBV11-2 with TRBJ2-3; D is perhaps TRBD1 (5 bases). V dropped 5 bases and J dropped 0 bases, with 12 bases sitting between them. The CDR3 extends over 15 amino acids. CDR1 is SGHAT and CDR2 is FQNNGV in the germline V gene. The CDR3 coding sequence is TGTGCCAGCAGCCCAATAGGACACAGCACAGATACGCAGTATTTT. Protein: CASSPIGHSTDTQYF.

The chain couples TRBV19 to TRBJ2-7; 11 bases line up with TRBD1. This CDR3 has 15 residues. Unmatched junction bases numbered 11, after V lost 8 bases and J lost 5 bases. CDR1 is LNHDA and CDR2 is SQIVND in the germline V gene (reference sequence). CDR3 bases: TGTGCCAGTCTGGGGACAGGGGGTGATCCGAACGAGCAGTACTTC. Amino acids: CASLGTGGDPNEQYF.

The rearrangement uses TRBV13 and TRBJ2-3; the D is unclear. Germline V gene sequence: CDR1 PRHDT, CDR2 FYEKMQ (reference sequence). V lost 2 bases and J 4 bases, leaving 10 bases between the germline ends. CDR3 size: 14 residues. CDR3 nucleotides: TGTGCCAGCAGCTTATACCAATCACCAGATACGCAGTATTTT. As protein: CASSLYQSPDTQYF.

This clone was counted a few times. The V and J genes are TRBV12-3 or TRBV12-4 and TRBJ2-7; D gene uncertain. The CDR3 is made up of 12 amino acids. V was pared by 8 bases and J by 3 bases, with 11 bases between. The CDR3 sequence: CASGQGGYEQYF. The CDR3 DNA reads as TGTGCCAGCGGCCAAGGTGGCTACGAGCAGTACTTC.

The chain combines TRBV3-1 (or the pseudogene TRBV3-2) with TRBJ1-1; D ambiguous. V was trimmed by 0 bases and J by 1 base, leaving 12 bases between them. The CDR3 length is 16 residues. In germline, CDR1 is LGHDT, CDR2 YNNKEL (reference sequence). In nucleotides, the CDR3 is TGTGCCAGCAGCCAAGATGTGTGGGTCGGGAACACTGAAGCTTTCTTT. It codes for CASSQDVWVGNTEAFF.

The CDR3 region is CASSLEWAGPEAFF. The CDR3 bases are TGCGCCAGCAGCTTGGAATGGGCCGGGCCTGAAGCTTTCTTT. The rearrangement uses TRBV5-1 and TRBJ1-1; D remains unclear. Germline CDR1 is SGHRS and CDR2 is YFSETQ. The CDR3 sequence is 14 residues long. V was cut by 0 bases and J by 6 bases, with 12 bases left in between.

The chain is built from TRBV6-5 and TRBJ2-3, with TRBD1 matching over 8 bases. V dropped 5 bases and J dropped 4; count of bases not matched to a gene: 8. Germline V CDR1 and CDR2: MNHEY, SVGAGI. The CDR3 is 15 residues long. CDR3 sequence reads: CASSPTGVKSDTQYF. The DNA of the CDR3 is TGTGCCAGCAGTCCGACAGGGGTGAAGTCAGATACGCAGTATTTT.

This clone is medium-sized within its sample. The rearrangement joins TRBV4-3 to TRBJ2-1, with 16 nucleotides matching TRBD2. After removal of 3 bases from V and 8 bases from J, the junction contained 1 base not matched to a gene. The CDR3 extends over 15 amino acids. The germline CDR1 and CDR2 sequences are LGHNA and YSLEER. CDR3 loop: CASSQGLAGGDEQFF. The DNA of the CDR3 is TGCGCCAGCAGCCAGGGACTAGCGGGGGGGGATGAGCAGTTCTTC.

In this sample, this clone turned up a few times. The chain has TRBV25-1 and TRBJ1-6; D unresolved. This CDR3 comprises 15 residues. Trimming pared 0 bases from V and 5 bases from J, leaving 8 bases between. Germline lookup yields CDR1 MGHDK and CDR2 SYGVNS. The CDR3 DNA is TGTGCCAGCAGTGAATATCGCGCGAATAATTCACCCCTCCACTTT. Encoded protein: CASSEYRANNSPLHF.

The rearrangement joins TRBV2 to TRBJ2-7, with D tentatively TRBD1 (5 bases). Germline CDR1 and CDR2: SNHLY and FYNNEI. This CDR3 is built from 14 residues. V shed 4 bases and J shed 1 base, with 11 bases lying between them. The CDR3 loop is CASSGPGFSYEQYF. The CDR3 DNA reads as TGTGCCAGCAGTGGTCCAGGGTTTTCCTACGAGCAGTACTTC.

V gene TRBV3-1 (or the pseudogene TRBV3-2) combines with J gene TRBJ2-1, with D unclear. CDR1 is LGHDT and CDR2 is YNNKEL in the germline V gene (reference sequence). Deletions cut 1 base from V and 0 bases from J, with 10 bases between. The CDR3 has 16 residues. The CDR3 reads CASSQGALSSYNEQFF. The CDR3 nucleotides are TGTGCCAGCAGCCAAGGGGCACTCAGCTCCTACAATGAGCAGTTCTTC.

This clone was seen a handful of times. The V gene is TRBV12-3 or TRBV12-4, the J gene TRBJ2-7; D uncertain. The CDR3 has 12 amino acids. Trimming shortened V by 3 bases and J by 5 bases, and 8 bases separated the two germline ends. The CDR3 loop is CASSFRRNEQYF. The CDR3, as DNA: TGTGCCAGCAGTTTTCGGCGGAACGAGCAGTACTTC.

The chain is built from TRBV4-3 and TRBJ2-7, with D possibly being TRBD1 or TRBD2 (7 bases each). V lost 4 bases and J 2 bases, leaving 18 bases between the germline ends. CDR1 is LGHNA and CDR2 is YSLEER in the germline V gene. The CDR3 covers 16 residues. The CDR3 sequence is CASSRSGGAGPYEQYF. The CDR3, as DNA: TGCGCCAGCAGCCGTTCAGGGGGGGCCGGGCCCTACGAGCAGTACTTC.